Listed below are T cell receptor beta chains from one sample, sequenced in a study of blood T cell repertoires in COVID-19. Assay: immunoSEQ multiplex PCR; the TCRdb copy retains only in-frame clones and omits some. The sample lists a few hundred thousand clones; 65% to 90% were seen once. Sequencing was carried out using peripheral blood. The source of these receptors is a man aged 50 or older with acute or convalescent COVID-19. CDR3s include the opening cysteine and the closing phenylalanine or tryptophan. A D gene is named only where the DNA matches it firmly. Some rows have no size entry. The others give once, few or many, or a class for an expanded clone.

cdr3_nt cdr3_aa j_call d_call v_call clone_size
TGTGCCAGCAGCCCCCGGACAGGTCGGAATTCACCCCTCCACTTT CASSPRTGRNSPLHF TRBJ1-6 TRBD1 TRBV7-3 .
TGTGCCAGCAGCGTCTCCGGGACAGACAACTATGGCTACACCTTC CASSVSGTDNYGYTF TRBJ1-2 TRBD1 TRBV9 .
TGTGCCAGTAGGTTCGGGCAGGGGGAAGGCTACACCTTC CASRFGQGEGYTF TRBJ1-2 TRBD1 TRBV19 once
TGTGCCAGTAGACCACAGGGGCAGGCAGGGAATCAGCCCCAGCATTTT CASRPQGQAGNQPQHF TRBJ1-5 TRBD1 TRBV19 .
TGTGCCAGCCATGCCGACACCAGGGTGAATCAGCCCCAGCATTTT CASHADTRVNQPQHF TRBJ1-5 . TRBV6-6 .
TGTGCCAGCTACAGTTCCTCCTACGAGCAGTACTTC CASYSSSYEQYF TRBJ2-7 . TRBV27 .
TGTGCCAGTAACATCGGACAGCACTATAATTCACCCCTCCACTTT CASNIGQHYNSPLHF TRBJ1-6 . TRBV19 .
TGTGCCAGCTCACCACCGGGACTAGCGGGGTTCACAGATACGCAGTATTTT CASSPPGLAGFTDTQYF TRBJ2-3 TRBD2 TRBV18 once
TGTGCTAGTTCGCCGGACAGTGCCAAGGAGACCCAGTACTTC CASSPDSAKETQYF TRBJ2-5 . TRBV12-5 .
TGTGCCAGCAGCCCGGGACAGGGGGCTTACACCGGGGAGCTGTTTTTT CASSPGQGAYTGELFF TRBJ2-2 TRBD1 TRBV7-6 .
TGCGCCAGCAGCTTGGCTGGACAGTCCACTGAAGCTTTCTTT CASSLAGQSTEAFF TRBJ1-1 . TRBV5-1 .
TGTGCCAGCAGTGAAGCGCGGGCGATATATGGTGGCTACACCTTC CASSEARAIYGGYTF TRBJ1-2 . TRBV6-1 .
TGTGCCAGCAGGCCCGGACAGCCGAACACTGAAGCTTTCTTT CASRPGQPNTEAFF TRBJ1-1 . TRBV5-8 .
TGTGCCAGCAGTTGGGGACAGAAAGAGACCCAGTACTTC CASSWGQKETQYF TRBJ2-5 TRBD1 TRBV6-5 once
TGCGCCAGCAGCTCCTCACTAAGCGGGGGGGCATATGAGCAGTTCTTC CASSSSLSGGAYEQFF TRBJ2-1 TRBD2 TRBV5-1 .
TGTGCCAGCAGTTTAATTGGGACAGGGAATGAAAAACTGTTTTTT CASSLIGTGNEKLFF TRBJ1-4 TRBD1 TRBV27 .
TGCGCCAGCAGACAGGGCAGGAGCTCCTACGAGCAGTACTTC CASRQGRSSYEQYF TRBJ2-7 . TRBV10-2 .
TGTGCCAGCAGTTGGCAGGGTTCCACTGAAGCTTTCTTT CASSWQGSTEAFF TRBJ1-1 . TRBV6-2/TRBV6-3 .
TGTGCCAGCAGCAACCAGGGACAGGGGATCTACGAGCAGTACTTC CASSNQGQGIYEQYF TRBJ2-7 TRBD1 TRBV7-6 once
TGTGCCAGCAGCGCCCGGGACTCGACCTACAATGAGCAGTTCTTC CASSARDSTYNEQFF TRBJ2-1 . TRBV5-5 .
TGTGCCAGCAGCCACTCGGGACAGGAGGGACGGAACACTGAAGCTTTCTTT CASSHSGQEGRNTEAFF TRBJ1-1 TRBD1 TRBV7-2 .
TGTGCCAGCAGCCCCCCGGCCAGGGGGCGAGGGACTGAAGCTTTCTTT CASSPPARGRGTEAFF TRBJ1-1 TRBD1 TRBV7-9 .
TGTGCCAGCACCAACCAGGGTTCCGTTGGAAACACCATATATTTT CASTNQGSVGNTIYF TRBJ1-3 . TRBV9 .
TGCGCCAGCAGTGAGTCGAGCGGGGGGGTGCACGGTACGCAGTATTTT CASSESSGGVHGTQYF TRBJ2-3 TRBD2 TRBV10-1 .